The 8 T cell receptor beta chains given below trace back to one sample, sequenced in a study of T cell responses to AZD1222 COVID-19 vaccine. Sequenced by immunoSEQ multiplex PCR; TCRdb stores in-frame clones only, minus some. The sample yields over 110,000 clones, roughly nine tenths seen once. This specimen consisted of peripheral blood, obtained 28 days after the second AZD1222 dose. The receptors come from an adult who received the AZD1222 COVID-19 vaccine.

This clone was detected once. The chain couples TRBV30 to TRBJ1-2, with D possibly being TRBD1 (5 bases). This CDR3 spans 15 amino acids. Germline-derived CDR1 and CDR2 are GTSNPN and SVGIG (reference sequence). Trimming stripped 0 bases from V and 8 bases from J, with 19 bases between. CDR3 bases: TGTGCCTGGAGTGTACAGTCAGGAGGGGTCGGCGGCTACACCTTC. This gives the protein CAWSVQSGGVGGYTF.

The rearrangement joins TRBV19 to TRBJ1-1; the match to TRBD1 covers 9 bases. The germline CDR1 and CDR2 sequences are LNHDA and SQIVND (reference sequence). This CDR3 spans 13 amino acids. V was pared by 8 bases and J by 1 base, with 2 bases of the junction left unmatched. For the CDR3, the DNA is TGTGCCAGTGACAGGGGGTGGAACACTGAAGCTTTCTTT. Translated: CASDRGWNTEAFF.

Turning to this clone: Sequence at one end of the junction differs from germline and may be a read error. The rearrangement uses TRBV24-1 and TRBJ1-4; 7 bases match TRBD1. Germline values: CDR1 KGHDR, CDR2 SFDVKD. CDR3 length: 13 residues. CDR3 nucleotides: TGTGCCACCTGTGAGGGGGCGGACGAAAAACTGTTTTTT. Its translation: CATCEGADEKLFF.

The rearrangement uses TRBV7-9 and TRBJ1-6, with 9 bases identical to TRBD1. V was clipped by 8 bases and J by 10 bases; unmatched bases: 12. Germline V CDR1 and CDR2: SEHNR, FQNEAQ (reference sequence). The CDR3 loop spans 15 amino acids. CDR3 sequence reads: CASRDRELSSSPLHF. The CDR3 region has the DNA TGTGCCAGCCGGGACAGGGAATTATCCTCCTCACCCCTCCACTTT.

The chain has TRBV6-4 and TRBJ2-5, with D perhaps TRBD2 (5 bases). Germline V lookup: CDR1 MRHNA, CDR2 SNTAGT. This CDR3 has 15 residues. Trimming removed 3 bases from V and 4 bases from J, with 15 bases in between. Written as DNA, the CDR3 is TGTGCCAGCAGTGAAAAGGCGGGCGGAATAGAGACCCAGTACTTC. Protein product: CASSEKAGGIETQYF.

The chain combines TRBV10-3 with TRBJ1-1; D uncertain. With 7 bases removed from V and 3 bases from J, the gap between germline ends came to 12 bases. Germline values: CDR1 ENHRY, CDR2 SYGVKD. CDR3 length: 13 amino acids. This CDR3 reads CAIKAGVDTEAFF. CDR3 DNA sequence: TGTGCCATCAAGGCCGGGGTAGACACTGAAGCTTTCTTT.

V gene TRBV6-5 combines with J gene TRBJ1-6; D not certain. V was clipped by 3 bases and J by 7 bases, with 4 bases between them. The CDR3 extends over 12 amino acids. Germline CDR1 is MNHEY and CDR2 is SVGAGI. The CDR3 DNA reads TGTGCCAGCAGTTATCGAAATTCACCCCTCCACTTT. The encoded protein is CASSYRNSPLHF.

V usage is TRBV2 and J usage is TRBJ2-7, with D perhaps assigned TRBD1 or TRBD2 (7 bases each). This CDR3 comprises 14 residues. Trimming removed 6 bases from V and 5 bases from J, with 17 bases in between. CDR1 is SNHLY, CDR2 FYNNEI, per germline. CDR3 in DNA: TGTGCCAGCAGCAGGGGGGGAGATATTGACGAGCAGTACGTC. Encoded protein: CASSRGGDIDEQYV.